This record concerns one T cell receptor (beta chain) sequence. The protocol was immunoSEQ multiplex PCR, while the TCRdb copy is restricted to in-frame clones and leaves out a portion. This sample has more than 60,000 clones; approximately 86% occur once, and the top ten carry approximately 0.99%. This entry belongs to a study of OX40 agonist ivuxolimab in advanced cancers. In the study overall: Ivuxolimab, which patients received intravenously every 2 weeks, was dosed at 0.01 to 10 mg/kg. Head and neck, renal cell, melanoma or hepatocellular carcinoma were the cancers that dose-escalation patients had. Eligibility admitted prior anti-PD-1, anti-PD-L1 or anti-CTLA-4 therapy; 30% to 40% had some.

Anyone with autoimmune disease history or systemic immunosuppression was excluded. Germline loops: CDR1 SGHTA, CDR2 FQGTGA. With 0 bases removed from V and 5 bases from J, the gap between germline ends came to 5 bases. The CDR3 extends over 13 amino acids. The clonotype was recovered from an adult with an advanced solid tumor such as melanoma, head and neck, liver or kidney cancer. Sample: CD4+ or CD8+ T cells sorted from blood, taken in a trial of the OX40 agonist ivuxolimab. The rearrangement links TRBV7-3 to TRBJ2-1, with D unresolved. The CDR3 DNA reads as TGTGCCAGCAGCTTAACGTCGGACAATGAGCAGTTCTTC. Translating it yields CASSLTSDNEQFF.